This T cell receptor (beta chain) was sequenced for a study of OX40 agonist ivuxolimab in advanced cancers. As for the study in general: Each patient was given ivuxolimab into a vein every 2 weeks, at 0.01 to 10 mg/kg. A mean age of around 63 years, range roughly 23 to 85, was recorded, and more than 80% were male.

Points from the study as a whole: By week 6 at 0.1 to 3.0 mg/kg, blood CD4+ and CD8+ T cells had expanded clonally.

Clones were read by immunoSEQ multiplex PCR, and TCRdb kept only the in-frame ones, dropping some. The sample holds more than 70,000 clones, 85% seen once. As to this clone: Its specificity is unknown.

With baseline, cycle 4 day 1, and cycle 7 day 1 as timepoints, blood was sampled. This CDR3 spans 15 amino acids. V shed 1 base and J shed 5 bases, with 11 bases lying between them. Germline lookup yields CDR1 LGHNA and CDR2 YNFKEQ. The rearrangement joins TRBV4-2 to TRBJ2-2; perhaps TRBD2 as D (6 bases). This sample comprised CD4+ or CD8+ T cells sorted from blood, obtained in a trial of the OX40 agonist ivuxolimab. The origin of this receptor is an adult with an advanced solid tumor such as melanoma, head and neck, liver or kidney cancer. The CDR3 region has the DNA TGTGCCAGCAGCCAAGGGGACGCGGGGACCGGGGAGCTGTTTTTT. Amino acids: CASSQGDAGTGELFF.